This paragraph reports one T cell receptor (beta chain). The target antigen is unknown. The data derive from a study of regulatory T cells in long-lasting Graves disease. Time point specified: newly diagnosed GD, antithyroid drugs for less than 3 months. RNA isolated from PBMCs was used to make the TCR library. American Thyroid Association guidelines defined how Graves' disease was diagnosed. CDR1 KGHSH and CDR2 LQKENI come from the germline V gene. Trimming shortened V by 4 bases and J by 0 bases, and 13 bases separated the two germline ends. This CDR3 spans 15 amino acids. CDR3 regions were amplified by Arm-PCR using iRepertoire HTBI primers to build TCR beta libraries. A single record per CDR3 protein comes from TCRdb applying MiXCR to the multiplex PCR reads. The table includes over 300,000 distinct CDR3 sequences, about 14% detected once. Notes on the study in general: Relative to newly diagnosed Graves' patients, persistent ones had lower TCR diversity.

The chain joins TRBV18 to TRBJ2-7, with D possibly matching TRBD1 (7 bases). The receptor was isolated from a female donor with Graves disease. Sequences were derived from peripheral blood mononuclear cells (PBMCs), sampled at new diagnosis, from a patient treated with antithyroid drugs. The CDR3 spells CASSLMRDSSYEQYF. DNA for the CDR3: TGTGCCAGCTCACTTATGCGGGACAGCTCCTACGAGCAGTACTTC.